This entry features one T cell receptor beta chain sequence. This CDR3 contains 16 residues. Per the germline V gene, CDR1 is MNHNS and CDR2 is SASEGT. The V and J ends lost 1 base and 5 bases respectively, with 17 bases between them. This sample is part of a study of blood T cell repertoires in COVID-19. The overall study: Samples taken during acute and convalescent COVID-19 were collected in the United States, Italy and Spain. Sources were T cells, B-cell-depleted T cells, or PBMCs; the material itself was cDNA or gDNA.

Under the authors' procedure: It was from reference gene primer amplification that nucleated cell counts were estimated. Sequencing was performed with immunoSEQ multiplex PCR; in TCRdb, only in-frame clones are kept and a portion is missing. V and J calls and clone size come straight from that table; D and trimming were deduced from the DNA. The sample comprises 250,000 to 350,000 clones, 87% of which are singletons, and about 2% rests with the top ten. The sequenced sample consisted of peripheral blood. The TCR comes from a man aged 18 to 35 with active or convalescent COVID-19. V gene TRBV6-1 combines with J gene TRBJ2-5; a possible D gene is TRBD2 (6 bases). DNA for the CDR3: TGTGCCAGCAGTGAAGAACTGCGGAGGGCCGGGGAGACCCAGTACTTC. This encodes CASSEELRRAGETQYF.